The TCR beta chain under discussion was sequenced for a study of CD8 T cells in Susac syndrome. V was trimmed by 3 bases and J by 8 bases, leaving 7 bases between them. CDR1 and CDR2 (germline): MGHRA, YSYEKL. CDR3 size: 11 residues. With random hexamers, roughly 0.45 to 1 ug RNA was reverse transcribed. An immunoSEQ multiplex PCR generated amplified TCR beta CDR3 products spanning 54 Vbeta and 13 Jbeta. TCRdb called the immunoSEQ multiplex PCR reads again in MiXCR, with one record for every CDR3 protein. The sample holds roughly 25,000 distinct CDR3 sequences, 85% to 95% seen once. This TCR derives from a human donor with Susac syndrome. This rearrangement joins TRBV4-1 to TRBJ1-2; no definite D call. Sequencing was performed on CD8+ T cells from PBMCs. CDR3 nucleotide sequence: TGCGCCAGCAGCCAGACGGGGGGCTACACCTTC. Translation: CASSQTGGYTF.